The entry below describes one T cell receptor beta chain. Unique molecular identifiers were used in preparing the TCRbeta library. TCRdb re-derived calls from the PCR reads in MiXCR, one entry per CDR3 protein. The profile shows 350,000 to 400,000 distinct CDR3 sequences, around 21% of them singletons. The CDR3 is 15 amino acids. V was pared by 0 bases and J by 2 bases, with 10 bases between. CDR1 and CDR2 from the germline V gene are SGDLS and YYNGEE. This entry is derived from a study of T-cell reconstitution after alpha-beta-depleted transplantation in children. The receptor was isolated from a human donor who donated a stem cell graft to a child with acute myeloid leukemia. The material was PBMCs from the stem cell graft donor, obtained from the stem cell graft. V is TRBV9 and J is TRBJ2-3; D remains unclear. The DNA for the CDR3 is TGTGCCAGCAGCGTAGTGGATCTCTACACAGATACGCAGTATTTT. Encoded protein: CASSVVDLYTDTQYF.